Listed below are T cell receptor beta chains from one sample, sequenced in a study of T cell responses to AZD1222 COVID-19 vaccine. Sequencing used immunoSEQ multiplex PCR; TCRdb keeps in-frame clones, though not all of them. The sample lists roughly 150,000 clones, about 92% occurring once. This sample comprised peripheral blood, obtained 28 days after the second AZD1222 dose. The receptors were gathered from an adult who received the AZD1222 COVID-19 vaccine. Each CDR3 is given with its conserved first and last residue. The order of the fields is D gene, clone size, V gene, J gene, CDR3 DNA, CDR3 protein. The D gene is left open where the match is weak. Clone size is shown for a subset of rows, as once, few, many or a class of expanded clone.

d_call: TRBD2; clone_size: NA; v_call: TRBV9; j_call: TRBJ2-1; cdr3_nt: TGTGCCAGCAGCGTAGGCGTCGGGCGGGGGGGCGACAATGAGCAGTTCTTC; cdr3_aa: CASSVGVGRGGDNEQFF
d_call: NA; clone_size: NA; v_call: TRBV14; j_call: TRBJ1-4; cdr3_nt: TGTGCCAGCAGCCAAGGTCCCCGGGGGACGGCTAATGAAAAACTGTTTTTT; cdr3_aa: CASSQGPRGTANEKLFF
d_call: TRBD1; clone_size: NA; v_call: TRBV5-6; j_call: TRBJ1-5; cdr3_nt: TGTGCCAGCAGCTGGGGACAGGGGGGCCCCCAGCATTTT; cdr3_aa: CASSWGQGGPQHF
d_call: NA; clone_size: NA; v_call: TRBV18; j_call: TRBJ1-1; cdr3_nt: TGTGCCAGCTCATGGGGAACCGGCAATGAAGCTTTCTTT; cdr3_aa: CASSWGTGNEAFF
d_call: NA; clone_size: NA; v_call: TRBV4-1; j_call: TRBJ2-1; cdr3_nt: TGCGCCAGCAGCCTTTCGATAAGCCCTGAGCAGTTCTTC; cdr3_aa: CASSLSISPEQFF
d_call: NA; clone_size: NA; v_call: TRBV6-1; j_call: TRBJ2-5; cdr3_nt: TGTGCCAGCAGTGAAAGGTGGGCAGGGCTCGGAGGGGAGACCCAGTACTTC; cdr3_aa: CASSERWAGLGGETQYF
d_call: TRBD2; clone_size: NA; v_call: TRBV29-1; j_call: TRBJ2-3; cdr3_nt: TGCAGCGTTGGCGGTTCAGCGGGGGTCGGGTTAGATACGCAGTATTTT; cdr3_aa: CSVGGSAGVGLDTQYF
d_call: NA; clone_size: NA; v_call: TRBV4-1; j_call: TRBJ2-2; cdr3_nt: TGCGCCAGCAGCCCCCCTGACATGGGGTTGAACACCGGGGAGCTGTTTTTT; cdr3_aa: CASSPPDMGLNTGELFF
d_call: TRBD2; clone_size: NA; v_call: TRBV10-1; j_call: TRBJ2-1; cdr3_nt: TGCGCCAGCAGTAAGGGAGGGGCGGGATACCAGCAGTTCTTC; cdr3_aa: CASSKGGAGYQQFF
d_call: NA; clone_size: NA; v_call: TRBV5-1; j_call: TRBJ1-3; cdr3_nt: TGCGCCAGCAGCGTAGGGGGAGTCTTTGGAAACACCATATATTTT; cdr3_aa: CASSVGGVFGNTIYF
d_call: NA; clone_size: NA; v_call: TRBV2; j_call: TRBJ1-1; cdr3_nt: TGTGCCAGCAGAAAAAGAATCATGAACACTGAAGCTTTCTTT; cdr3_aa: CASRKRIMNTEAFF
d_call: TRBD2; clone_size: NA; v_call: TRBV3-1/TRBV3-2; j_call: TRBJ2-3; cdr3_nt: TGTGCCAGCAGCCAACGTCCGGGACTAAGCACAGATACGCAGTATTTT; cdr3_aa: CASSQRPGLSTDTQYF
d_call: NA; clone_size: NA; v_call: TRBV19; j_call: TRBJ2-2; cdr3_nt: TGTGCCAGTAGTATGGGGGTCGGCACCGGGGAGCTGTTTTTT; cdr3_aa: CASSMGVGTGELFF
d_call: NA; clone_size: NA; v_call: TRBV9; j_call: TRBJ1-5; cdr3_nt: TGTGCCAGCAGCGTAGAACTGGGGGCCCCGGATAGCAATCAGCCCCAGCATTTT; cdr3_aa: CASSVELGAPDSNQPQHF
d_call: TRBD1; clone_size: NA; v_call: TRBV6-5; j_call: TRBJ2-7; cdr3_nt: TGTGCCAGCATTATTTCGACAGGGGGGAGTTACGAGCAGTACTTC; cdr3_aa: CASIISTGGSYEQYF
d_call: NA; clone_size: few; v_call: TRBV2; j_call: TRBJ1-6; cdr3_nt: TGTGCCAGCAGTGCTCTCGAGGGTGAGCCCCTCCACTTT; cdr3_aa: CASSALEGEPLHF
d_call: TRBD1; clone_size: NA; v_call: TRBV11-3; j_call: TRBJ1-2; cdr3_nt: TGTGCCAGCAGCTCAACGGGACAGCCCTATGGCTACACCTTC; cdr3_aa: CASSSTGQPYGYTF
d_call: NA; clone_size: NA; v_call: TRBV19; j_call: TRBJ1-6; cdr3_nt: TGTGCCAGTAGTATCGGCAGGGATAATTCACCCCTCCACTTT; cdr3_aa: CASSIGRDNSPLHF
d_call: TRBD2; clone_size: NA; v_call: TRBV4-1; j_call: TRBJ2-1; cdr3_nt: TGCGCCAGCAGCACCCGGGGGGAGGCTAGCTCCTACAATGAGCAGTTCTTC; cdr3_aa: CASSTRGEASSYNEQFF
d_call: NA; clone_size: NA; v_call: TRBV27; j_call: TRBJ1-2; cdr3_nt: TGTGCCAGCAGTCCCTGGGGCGGGTATGGCTACACCTTC; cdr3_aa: CASSPWGGYGYTF
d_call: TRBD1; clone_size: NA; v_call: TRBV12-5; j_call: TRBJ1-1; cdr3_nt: TGTGCTAGTGGTCGGGGACAGGGGGACAACACTGAAGCTTTCTTT; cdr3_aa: CASGRGQGDNTEAFF
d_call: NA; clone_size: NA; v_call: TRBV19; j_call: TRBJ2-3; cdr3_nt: TGTGCCAGTAGTATGGAGGGGGCCCTCACAGATACGCAGTATTTT; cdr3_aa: CASSMEGALTDTQYF
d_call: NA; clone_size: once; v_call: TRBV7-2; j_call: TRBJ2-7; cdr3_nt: TGTGCCAGCAGCCCCGTGGGGCAGTACTACGAGCAGTACTTC; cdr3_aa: CASSPVGQYYEQYF
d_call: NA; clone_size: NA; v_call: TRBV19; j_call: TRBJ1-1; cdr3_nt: TGTGCCAGTAACACAGCTTTGAACACTGAAGCTTTCTTT; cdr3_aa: CASNTALNTEAFF
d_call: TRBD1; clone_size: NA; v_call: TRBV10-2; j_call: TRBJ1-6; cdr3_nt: TGCGCCAGCAACCCCGGGACAGGGGTGGGTGGTTCACCCCTCCACTTT; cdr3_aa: CASNPGTGVGGSPLHF
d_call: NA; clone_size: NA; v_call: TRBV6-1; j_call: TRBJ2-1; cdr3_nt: TGTGCCAGCAGTGAACCGGGGAATGAGCAGTTCTTC; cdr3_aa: CASSEPGNEQFF
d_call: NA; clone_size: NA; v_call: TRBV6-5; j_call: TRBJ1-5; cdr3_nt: TGTGCCAGCAGCTCCTACCTTAGCAATCAGCCCCAGCATTTT; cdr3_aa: CASSSYLSNQPQHF
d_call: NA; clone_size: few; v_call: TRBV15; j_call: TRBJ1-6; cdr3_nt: TGTGCCACCAGCAGAAACCAAGGAGACGGACATTCACCCCTCCACTTT; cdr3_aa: CATSRNQGDGHSPLHF
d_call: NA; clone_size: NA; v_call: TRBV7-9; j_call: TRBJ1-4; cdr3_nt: TGTGCCACCGCGTGGCCGACGTCCCGCGGGAAGGAAAAACTGTTTTTT; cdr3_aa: CATAWPTSRGKEKLFF
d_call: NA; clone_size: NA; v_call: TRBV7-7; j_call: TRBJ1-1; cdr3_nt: TGTGCCAGCAGATGGACGAACACTGAAGCTTTCTTT; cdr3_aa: CASRWTNTEAFF
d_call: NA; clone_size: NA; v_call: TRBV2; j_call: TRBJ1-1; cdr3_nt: TGTGCCAGCACCCCAGAAATCTTTGGAAACACTGAAGCTTTCTTT; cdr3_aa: CASTPEIFGNTEAFF
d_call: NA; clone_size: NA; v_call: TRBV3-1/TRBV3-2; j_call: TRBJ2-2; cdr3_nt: TGTGCCAGTTCACTCACCGGGGAGCTGTTTTTT; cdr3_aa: CASSLTGELFF
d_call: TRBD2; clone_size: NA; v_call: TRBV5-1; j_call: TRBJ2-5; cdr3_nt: TGCGCCAGCAGCCCCCTGCTAGCGGGGTATAGGGAGACCCAGTACTTC; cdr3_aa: CASSPLLAGYRETQYF
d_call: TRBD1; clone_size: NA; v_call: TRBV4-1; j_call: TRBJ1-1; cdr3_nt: TGCGCCAGCAGCCTTATCCGGGACAGCGTACCCACTGAAGCTTTCTTT; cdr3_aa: CASSLIRDSVPTEAFF
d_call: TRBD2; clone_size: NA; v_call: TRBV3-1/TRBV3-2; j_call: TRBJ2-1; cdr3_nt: TGTGCCAGCAGCCAAGTCGGGACTAGCGGCCCAAGCAATGAGCAGTTCTTC; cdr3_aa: CASSQVGTSGPSNEQFF
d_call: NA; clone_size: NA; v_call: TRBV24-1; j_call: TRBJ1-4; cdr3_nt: TGTGCCACCAGTGATCCTGGCCCCACCGGGGGTTGGGAAAAACTGTTTTTT; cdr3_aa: CATSDPGPTGGWEKLFF
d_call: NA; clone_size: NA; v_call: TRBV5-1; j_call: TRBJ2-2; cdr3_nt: TGCGCCAGCAGCTTGGCAGGGCTCACCGGGGAGCTGTTTTTT; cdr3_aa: CASSLAGLTGELFF
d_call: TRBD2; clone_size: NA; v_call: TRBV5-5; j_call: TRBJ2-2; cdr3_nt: TGTGCCAGCAGCTTGGGGCTAGCGGGGGCGCACACCGGGGAGCTGTTTTTT; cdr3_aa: CASSLGLAGAHTGELFF
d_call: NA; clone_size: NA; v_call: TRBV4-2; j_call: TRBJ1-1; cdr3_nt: TGTGCCAGCAGCCAAGATCGTAAGGAGGTGAACACTGAAGCTTTCTTT; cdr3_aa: CASSQDRKEVNTEAFF
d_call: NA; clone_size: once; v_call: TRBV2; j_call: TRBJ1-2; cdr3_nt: TGTGCCAGCAGCCAATTTTTGAGCTATGGCTACACCTTC; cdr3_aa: CASSQFLSYGYTF
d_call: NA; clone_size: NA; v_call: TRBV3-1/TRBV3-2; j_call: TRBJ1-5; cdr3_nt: TGTGCCAGCAGCCAAGGATCTAGCAATCAGCCCCAGCATTTT; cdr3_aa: CASSQGSSNQPQHF
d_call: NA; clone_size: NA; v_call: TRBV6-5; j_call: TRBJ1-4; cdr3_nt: TGTGCCAGCTCCTCGGGCCAGGGTAATGAAAAACTGTTTTTT; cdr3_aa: CASSSGQGNEKLFF
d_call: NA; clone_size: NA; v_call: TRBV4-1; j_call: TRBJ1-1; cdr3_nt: TGCGCCAGCAGCGGTGACAGAGGGAACACTGAAGCTTTCTTT; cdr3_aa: CASSGDRGNTEAFF
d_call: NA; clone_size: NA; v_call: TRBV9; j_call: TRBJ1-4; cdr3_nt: TGTGCCAGCACCAAGTGGGGGGGAAAGAATGAAAAACTGTTTTTT; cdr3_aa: CASTKWGGKNEKLFF
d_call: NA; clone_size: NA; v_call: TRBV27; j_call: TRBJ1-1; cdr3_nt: TGTGCCAGCAGCCACCAACTGTGGGGGACTGAAGCTTTCTTT; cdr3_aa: CASSHQLWGTEAFF
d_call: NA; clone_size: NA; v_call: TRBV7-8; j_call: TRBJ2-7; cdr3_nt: TGTGCCAGCAGCTTAGGGGGGACACGGACCTACGAGCAGTACTTC; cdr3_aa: CASSLGGTRTYEQYF
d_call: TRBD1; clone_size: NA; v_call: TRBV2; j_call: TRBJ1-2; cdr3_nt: TGTGCCAGCAGTGCCCCCCGGGACAGACCGTCTAACTATGGCTACACCTTC; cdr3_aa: CASSAPRDRPSNYGYTF
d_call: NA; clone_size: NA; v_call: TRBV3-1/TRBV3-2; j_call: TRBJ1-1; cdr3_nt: TGTGCCAGCAGCTATACAGGGAGAAGGAACACTGAAGCTTTCTTT; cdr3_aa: CASSYTGRRNTEAFF
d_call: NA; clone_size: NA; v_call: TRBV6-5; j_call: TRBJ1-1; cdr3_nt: TGTGCCAGCAGATTGAGGTTTGGGAACACTGAAGCTTTCTTT; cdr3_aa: CASRLRFGNTEAFF
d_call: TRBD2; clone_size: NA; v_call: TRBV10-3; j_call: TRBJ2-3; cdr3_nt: TGTGCCGTAACTAGCGGGGGTGCAGATACGCAGTATTTT; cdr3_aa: CAVTSGGADTQYF
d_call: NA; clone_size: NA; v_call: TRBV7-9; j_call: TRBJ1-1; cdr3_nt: TGTGCCGGACGCAAGGTAGGGATGAACACTGAAGCTTTCTTT; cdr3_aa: CAGRKVGMNTEAFF
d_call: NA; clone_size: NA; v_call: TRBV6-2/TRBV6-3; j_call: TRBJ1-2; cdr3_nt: TGTGCCAGCAGTTACGGAGGGGACGGGTATGGCTACACCTTC; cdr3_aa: CASSYGGDGYGYTF
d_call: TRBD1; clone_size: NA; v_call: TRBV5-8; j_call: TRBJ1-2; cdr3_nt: TGTGCCAGCAGCCCAACAGGGGACTATGGCTACACCTTC; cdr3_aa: CASSPTGDYGYTF